This T cell receptor (beta chain) is drawn from a study of beta chain features in type 1 diabetes. Broader study findings: Fewer junction insertions and more nucleotide deletions appeared in type 1 diabetes patients. TCRB CDR3s were moderately but significantly shorter in Type 1 diabetes patients in all four CD4+ subsets.

The CDR3 runs to 15 residues. Trimming removed 4 bases from V and 3 bases from J; junction bases left unmatched: 6. CDR1 is SGHNT, CDR2 YYREEE, per germline (reference sequence). Of the isolated RNA, all was reverse transcribed, and so the sequenced material was expressed TCRB transcripts. Here immunoSEQ multiplex PCR was the method, and the copy in TCRdb shows in-frame clones only, minus some. The sample carries over 650,000 clones, more than 13% recorded once. The authors obtained over 98% purity in all sorted populations. Comment on this clone: The antigen is not known.

V gene TRBV5-4 combines with J gene TRBJ2-3; 9 positions agree with TRBD2. The origin of this receptor is a man aged 18 to 29 with type 1 diabetes. The sample comprised naive CD4+ T cells from blood. For the CDR3, the DNA is TGTGCCAGCAGCGTAGCGGGAGTATTGACAGATACGCAGTATTTT. Protein: CASSVAGVLTDTQYF.